The 29 T cell receptor beta chains below all came from one sample that was sequenced in a study of PD-L1 blockade in urothelial cancer. This table comes from immunoSEQ multiplex PCR, and its TCRdb copy is limited to in-frame clones, with some not included. The repertoire has around 100,000 clones, around 93% of them found once; the top ten carry roughly 0.93%. The material was PBMCs, obtained around atezolizumab (anti-PD-L1) treatment. All receptors come from a woman of 80 years or more with urothelial cancer.

The chain is built from TRBV5-1 and TRBJ2-7; 7 bases are shared with TRBD2. Germline V gives CDR1 SGHRS, CDR2 YFSETQ. J gave up 6 bases and V 4 bases, and 4 bases lay outside the gene matches. There are 12 residues in the CDR3. DNA for the CDR3: TGCGCCAGCAGCCCCGGGGAGGGCGAGCAGTACTTC. Translating it yields CASSPGEGEQYF. The full variable domain, its missing parts supplied by reference TRBV5-1 and TRBJ2-7, is KAGVTQTPRYLIKTRGQQVTLSCSPISGHRSVSWYQQTPGQGLQFLFEYFSETQRNKGNFPGRFSGRQFSNSRSEMNVSTLELGDSALYLCASSPGEGEQYFGPGTRLTVT.

There are a few counts of this clone. This chain connects TRBV11-2 to TRBJ2-1; possibly TRBD2 for D (6 bases). Germline V CDR1 and CDR2: SGHAT, FQNNGV. The CDR3 extends over 17 amino acids. V lost 4 bases to trimming and J lost 1 base, with 17 bases between them. CDR3 sequence: CASSSSLRGGSYNEQFF. CDR3 nucleotides: TGTGCCAGCAGCTCATCCCTGCGGGGCGGTTCCTACAATGAGCAGTTCTTC.

Details on this clone: Other DNA sequences in the sample encode the same CDR3. The J gene is TRBJ1-5, the V gene TRBV6-1; no definite D call. Germline V gene sequence: CDR1 MNHNS, CDR2 SASEGT. V lost 3 bases and J 7 bases, leaving 4 bases between the germline ends. The CDR3 has 11 amino acids. CDR3 in amino acids: CASSDGQPQHF. The CDR3 DNA sequence: TGTGCCAGCAGTGACGGGCAGCCCCAGCATTTT.

J is TRBJ2-7 and V is TRBV30, with a possible D match to TRBD1 (6 bases). Germline values: CDR1 GTSNPN, CDR2 SVGIG (reference sequence). The CDR3 has 15 amino acids. Trimming left V 0 bases short and J 1 base short, with 13 bases between. The CDR3 region is CAWSVLPGASYEQYF. The CDR3 coding sequence is TGTGCCTGGAGTGTACTCCCAGGGGCATCCTACGAGCAGTACTTC. The entire variable domain, with the rest obtained from reference TRBV30 and TRBJ2-7, is as follows: SQTIHQWPATLVQPVGSPLSLECTVEGTSNPNLYWYRQAAGRGLQLLFYSVGIGQISSEVPQNLSASRPQDRQFILSSKKLLLSDSGFYLCAWSVLPGASYEQYFGPGTRLTVT.

The chain links TRBV18 to TRBJ2-2; D is perhaps TRBD2 (6 bases). Germline CDR1 is KGHSH and CDR2 is LQKENI. The CDR3 loop spans 17 amino acids. V was shortened by 3 bases and J by 4 bases, with 18 bases between the two germline ends. The CDR3 sequence: CASSPEAGPWGTGELFF. The DNA of the CDR3 is TGTGCCAGCTCACCGGAAGCGGGCCCATGGGGCACCGGGGAGCTGTTTTTT.

The chain employs TRBV6-1 and TRBJ1-5, with a tentative D call TRBD1 (5 bases). Between the trimmed V and J ends, which lost 1 base and 8 bases, there was a span of 9 bases. The CDR3 covers 13 residues. Germline CDR1 MNHNS, CDR2 SASEGT. For the CDR3, the DNA is TGTGCCAGCAGTGAAGGGGGCTCGGAGCCCCAGCATTTT. It encodes CASSEGGSEPQHF.

This chain links TRBV2 with TRBJ2-1; weak D call: TRBD1 (6 bases). In germline, CDR1 is SNHLY, CDR2 FYNNEI. The germline V and J ends were trimmed by 6 bases and 0 bases, with 9 bases remaining between them. The CDR3 sequence is 14 residues long. The CDR3 loop reads CASRTGSSYNEQFF. The CDR3 DNA sequence: TGTGCCAGCAGGACAGGTAGCTCCTACAATGAGCAGTTCTTC.

Only one count was recorded for this clone. The chain carries TRBV29-1 and TRBJ2-1; 8 nucleotides align to TRBD2. This CDR3 has 14 amino acids. Germline CDR1 and CDR2: SQVTM and ANQGSEA. Germline trimming cut 4 bases from V and 9 bases from J; bases unmatched to any gene: 11. The CDR3 reads CSVAPQAAGGEQFF. In DNA form, the CDR3 reads TGCAGCGTTGCCCCACAAGCCGCGGGAGGTGAGCAGTTCTTC.

The gene calls are TRBV15 and TRBJ1-5; D unresolved. Germline V gene lookup returns CDR1 LNHNV and CDR2 YYDKDF (reference sequence). This CDR3 has 15 amino acids. Trimming cost V 5 bases and J 4 bases, with 15 bases left between them. The CDR3 DNA sequence: TGTGCCACCAGCGGGTTGTCAGGCACAAATCAGCCCCAGCATTTT. It encodes CATSGLSGTNQPQHF.

The chain links TRBV29-1 to TRBJ2-7, with 9 bases matching TRBD2. The V segment lost 6 bases and the J segment 0 bases; nucleotides outside the gene matches: 9. The CDR3 totals 15 residues. CDR1 SQVTM and CDR2 ANQGSEA come from the germline V gene. This CDR3 is CSVSGLAGSSYEQYF. The CDR3 DNA sequence: TGCAGCGTCAGTGGTCTAGCGGGGAGCTCCTACGAGCAGTACTTC.

This clone was recorded once. The V and J genes are TRBV10-3 and TRBJ2-7, with a tentative D call TRBD2 (5 bases). Germline V CDR1 and CDR2: ENHRY, SYGVKD. V was cut by 7 bases and J by 5 bases, with 21 bases left in between. The CDR3 consists of 15 residues. CDR3 loop: CAITDGAGSGDEQYF. For the CDR3, the DNA is TGTGCCATCACGGACGGAGCCGGGTCCGGGGACGAGCAGTACTTC.

The gene calls are TRBV7-8 and TRBJ1-3; possibly TRBD1 for D (5 bases). Germline assignment: CDR1 SGHVS and CDR2 FQNEAQ. The CDR3 totals 15 residues. V was pared by 7 bases and J by 5 bases, with 18 bases between. CDR3 coding DNA: TGTGCCAGCACGTTTACCGGGACTTTGAGAAACACCATATATTTT. Translated: CASTFTGTLRNTIYF. The full variable domain, in which reference TRBV7-8 and TRBJ1-3 provide the parts outside the CDR3, is GAGVSQSPRYKVAKRGQDVALRCDPISGHVSLFWYQQALGQGPEFLTYFQNEAQLDKSGLPSDRFFAERPEGSVSTLKIQRTQQEDSAVYLCASTFTGTLRNTIYFGEGSWLTVV.

The chain recombines TRBV5-1 with TRBJ1-1; 11 bases align to TRBD1. This CDR3 region has 14 residues. The J segment lost 7 bases and the V segment lost 4 bases, leaving 6 bases of the junction unmatched. CDR1 is SGHRS, CDR2 YFSETQ, per germline. The CDR3 protein is CASSRTGGDDEAFF. The CDR3 coding sequence is TGCGCCAGCAGCAGGACAGGGGGCGATGATGAAGCTTTCTTT.

V usage is TRBV28 and J usage is TRBJ2-6; 9 nucleotides match TRBD1. CDR3 size: 18 residues. CDR1 is MDHEN and CDR2 is SYDVKM in the germline V gene. The V segment lost 5 bases and the J segment 17 bases; nucleotides outside the gene matches: 25. The CDR3, as DNA: TGTGCCAGCAGTACGAGTACGGCCTTACCGGGACAGGGATGGCGTTTGACTTTC. This encodes CASSTSTALPGQGWRLTF.

The chain combines TRBV19 with TRBJ2-3, with 10 bases that match TRBD2. V dropped 5 bases and J dropped 3; count of bases not matched to a gene: 8. Germline values: CDR1 LNHDA, CDR2 SQIVND (reference sequence). This CDR3 is built from 16 residues. As DNA, the CDR3 is TGTGCCAGTAGTCCTTACTCTAGCGGGAGAACAGATACGCAGTATTTT. As protein: CASSPYSSGRTDTQYF.

This rearrangement joins TRBV9 to TRBJ2-5, with D uncertain. CDR3 length equals 15 residues. Germline lookup yields CDR1 SGDLS and CDR2 YYNGEE. Trimming removed 0 bases at V and 4 bases at J, with 13 bases between. CDR3 region: CASSVGPDPGETQYF. For the CDR3, the DNA is TGTGCCAGCAGCGTAGGGCCTGACCCGGGAGAGACCCAGTACTTC.

The chain carries TRBV4-2 and TRBJ1-5; D call uncertain. The CDR3 totals 13 residues. Germline values: CDR1 LGHNA, CDR2 YNFKEQ. V gave up 6 bases and J gave up 7 bases, with 13 bases separating them. The CDR3 sequence: CASSPERNQPQHF. For the CDR3, the DNA is TGTGCCAGCAGTCCCGAGCGTAACCAGCCCCAGCATTTT.

This clone was picked up a small number of times. Other DNA sequences of this sample code for an identical CDR3. The rearrangement joins TRBV5-1 to TRBJ2-2; possibly TRBD2 for D (5 bases). Germline V gives CDR1 SGHRS, CDR2 YFSETQ. V lost 4 bases and J 3 bases, leaving 10 bases between the germline ends. The CDR3 is made up of 14 amino acids. CDR3 in amino acids: CASSPDGDTGELFF. The CDR3 region has the DNA TGCGCCAGCAGCCCCGACGGGGACACCGGGGAGCTGTTTTTT.

The chain links TRBV27 to TRBJ1-2; TRBD1 aligns across 7 bases. CDR1 and CDR2 from the germline V gene are MNHEY and SMNVEV (reference sequence). V lost 3 bases, J lost 6 bases, and 7 bases stayed unmatched. The CDR3 covers 14 residues. Written as DNA, the CDR3 is TGTGCCAGCAGTTTTACGACAGGGTATCATGGCTACACCTTC. As protein: CASSFTTGYHGYTF.

This clone was seen only once. The rearrangement uses TRBV19 and TRBJ1-2; 9 bases match TRBD1. The CDR3 extends over 15 amino acids. Germline V gene data show CDR1 as LNHDA and CDR2 as SQIVND (reference sequence). V was clipped by 3 bases and J by 0 bases; unmatched bases: 2. For the CDR3, the DNA is TGTGCCAGTAGTATCAGGGACAGGGCTAACTATGGCTACACCTTC. Its protein is CASSIRDRANYGYTF.

The chain links TRBV30 to TRBJ1-1, with TRBD1 matching 7 bases. The junction had 8 bases not matched to a gene; V was cut back by 5 bases and J by 5 bases. This CDR3 spans 13 amino acids. Germline V gene sequence: CDR1 GTSNPN, CDR2 SVGIG (reference sequence). The CDR3 DNA is TGTGCCTGGTGGAAGGGGGCTCGGACTGAAGCTTTCTTT. Protein: CAWWKGARTEAFF.

The chain links TRBV13 to TRBJ1-3, with 8 bases lining up with TRBD1. The CDR3 has 15 amino acids. Germline CDR1 and CDR2: PRHDT and FYEKMQ (reference sequence). The V gene end was trimmed by 1 base and the J gene end by 2 bases; junction bases not matched to a gene: 1. CDR3 DNA: TGTGCCAGCAGCTTAGACAGGGGGACTGGAAACACCATATATTTT. Protein: CASSLDRGTGNTIYF.

The V and J genes are TRBV10-3 and TRBJ1-1, with D perhaps matching TRBD1 (5 bases). This CDR3 is 15 amino acids long. From germline, CDR1 is ENHRY and CDR2 SYGVKD. V was cut by 0 bases and J by 4 bases, with 12 bases left in between. The CDR3 sequence is CAISESAGGGTEAFF. The CDR3 bases are TGTGCCATCAGTGAGTCGGCGGGGGGGGGCACTGAAGCTTTCTTT.

The gene calls are TRBV28 and TRBJ2-1; perhaps TRBD2 as D (5 bases). Germline assignment: CDR1 MDHEN and CDR2 SYDVKM. Deletions cut 7 bases from V and 10 bases from J, with 14 bases between. This CDR3 contains 12 residues. CDR3 protein: CASISFTGEQFF. CDR3 nucleotides: TGTGCCAGCATCTCCTTTACGGGGGAGCAGTTCTTC.

The J gene is TRBJ2-2, the V gene TRBV7-3; a weak D match, TRBD1 (5 bases). From germline, CDR1 is SGHTA and CDR2 FQGTGA. V lost 2 bases and J 0 bases, leaving 7 bases between the germline ends. The CDR3 loop spans 15 amino acids. The CDR3 sequence: CASSLGASNTGELFF. CDR3 nucleotide sequence: TGTGCCAGCAGCTTAGGGGCTTCGAACACCGGGGAGCTGTTTTTT.

The chain has TRBV7-3 and TRBJ1-1, with D tentatively TRBD1 (6 bases). Trimming stripped 5 bases from V and 4 bases from J, with 11 bases between. Germline values: CDR1 SGHTA, CDR2 FQGTGA. CDR3 size: 13 residues. CDR3 in amino acids: CASSPTGSTEAFF. CDR3 DNA: TGTGCCAGCAGCCCTACAGGGAGCACTGAAGCTTTCTTT.

The CDR3 region has the DNA TGTGCCAGCTCACAGGGACAGGGGGCAGAGACCCAGTACTTC. Encoded protein: CASSQGQGAETQYF. V gene TRBV18 combines with J gene TRBJ2-5; TRBD1 matches at 12 bases. Unmatched junction bases numbered 1, after V lost 4 bases and J lost 4 bases. The CDR3 sequence is 14 residues long. Per germline, CDR1 KGHSH and CDR2 LQKENI.

In DNA, the CDR3 is TGTGCCAGCAGTTCCCCGGGACTAGCGGTTGTTGAGCAGTTCTTC. Encoded protein: CASSSPGLAVVEQFF. This rearrangement joins TRBV28 to TRBJ2-1; 11 positions match TRBD2. J gave up 9 bases and V 4 bases, and 8 bases lay outside the gene matches. CDR1 is MDHEN and CDR2 is SYDVKM in the germline V gene. The CDR3 spans 15 residues.

The CDR3 region has the DNA TGTGCCTGGACTGAGGGAGGAAATCAGCCCCAGCATTTT. It yields the protein CAWTEGGNQPQHF. V is TRBV30 and J is TRBJ1-5; no reliable D call. This CDR3 spans 13 amino acids. Looked up from germline, CDR1 is GTSNPN and CDR2 is SVGIG (reference sequence). V was clipped by 4 bases and J by 4 bases, with 11 bases between them.